This paragraph covers one TCR beta chain sequence. Its antigen is not identified. CDR3 length: 11 amino acids. Per germline, CDR1 ENHRY and CDR2 SYGVKD. With 2 bases removed from V and 7 bases from J, the gap between germline ends came to 2 bases. The sample originates from a study of shared clonotypes between healthy human individuals. Study-level findings and limits: Sharing across four donors was highest in naive CD4 (around 5%) and lowest in memory CD8 (0.4%).

CD8 cells regarded as naive lacked CD45RO, were positively chosen for CCR7, and omitted terminally differentiated effector memory CD45RA+ cells. The repertoire was sequenced with immunoSEQ multiplex PCR; TCRdb's copy has only in-frame clones and lacks some. The sample has about 2 million clones; around 96% are singletons. Material: naive CD8+ T cells sorted from blood. The sequence came from a man aged 18-30 years in good health. V usage is TRBV10-3 and J usage is TRBJ2-2; D not certain. The CDR3 bases are TGTGCCATCAGTGAGATCGGGGAGCTGTTTTTT. It is translated as CAISEIGELFF.